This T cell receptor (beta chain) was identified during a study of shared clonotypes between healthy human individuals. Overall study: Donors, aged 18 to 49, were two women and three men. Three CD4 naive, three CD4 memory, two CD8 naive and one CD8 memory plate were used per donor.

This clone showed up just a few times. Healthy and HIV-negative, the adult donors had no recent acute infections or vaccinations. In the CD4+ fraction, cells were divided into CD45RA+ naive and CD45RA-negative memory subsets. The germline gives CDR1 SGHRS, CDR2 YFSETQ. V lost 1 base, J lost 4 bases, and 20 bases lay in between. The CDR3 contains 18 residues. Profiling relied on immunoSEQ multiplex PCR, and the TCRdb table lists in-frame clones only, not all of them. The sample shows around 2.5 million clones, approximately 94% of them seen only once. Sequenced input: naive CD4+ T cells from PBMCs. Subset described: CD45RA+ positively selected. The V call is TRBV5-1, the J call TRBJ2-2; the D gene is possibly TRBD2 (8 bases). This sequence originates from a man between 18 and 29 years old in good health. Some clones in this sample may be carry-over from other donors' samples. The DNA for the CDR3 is TGCGCCAGCAGCTTGTTCGGGAGGGGGCGTTTCGCCACCGGGGAGCTGTTTTTT. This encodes CASSLFGRGRFATGELFF. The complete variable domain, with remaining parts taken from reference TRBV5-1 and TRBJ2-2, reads KAGVTQTPRYLIKTRGQQVTLSCSPISGHRSVSWYQQTPGQGLQFLFEYFSETQRNKGNFPGRFSGRQFSNSRSEMNVSTLELGDSALYLCASSLFGRGRFATGELFFGEGSRLTVL.